This T cell receptor beta chain stems from a study of patients and donors after allogeneic stem cell transplantation. Germline loops: CDR1 SGHKS, CDR2 YYEKEE (reference sequence). This CDR3 has 15 residues. V dropped 0 bases and J dropped 5 bases, with 14 bases sitting between them. Only a few counts were recorded for this clonotype. TCRdb reprocessed the RT-PCR reads with MiXCR, giving one entry per CDR3 protein. The table shows roughly 200,000 distinct CDR3 sequences, with 40% to 45% occurring only once. The TCR comes from a human donor who was either an allogeneic HSCT recipient or a stem cell or donor lymphocyte infusion donor (not recorded which). It is not recorded whose cells these are; they may come from a transplant donor. This chain uses TRBV5-5 with TRBJ1-1; D not resolved. Sequencing was done on a sample of blood, either unsorted or a sorted T cell fraction (not recorded which). CDR3 sequence (DNA): TGTGCCAGCAGCTTGGACACGCCCGCCCGTACTGAAGCTTTCTTT. This sequence encodes CASSLDTPARTEAFF.